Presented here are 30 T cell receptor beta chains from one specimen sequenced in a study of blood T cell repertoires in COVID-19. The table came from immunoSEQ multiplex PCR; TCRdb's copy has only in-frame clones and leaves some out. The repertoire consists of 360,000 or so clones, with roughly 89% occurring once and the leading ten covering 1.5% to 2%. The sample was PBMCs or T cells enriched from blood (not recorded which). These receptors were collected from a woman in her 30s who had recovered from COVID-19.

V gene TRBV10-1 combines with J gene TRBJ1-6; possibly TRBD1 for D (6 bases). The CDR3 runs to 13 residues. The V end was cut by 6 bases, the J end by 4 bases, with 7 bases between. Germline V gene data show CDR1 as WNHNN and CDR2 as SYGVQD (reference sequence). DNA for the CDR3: TGCGCCAGCAGCCAGGGGTATAATTCACCCCTCCACTTT. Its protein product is CASSQGYNSPLHF.

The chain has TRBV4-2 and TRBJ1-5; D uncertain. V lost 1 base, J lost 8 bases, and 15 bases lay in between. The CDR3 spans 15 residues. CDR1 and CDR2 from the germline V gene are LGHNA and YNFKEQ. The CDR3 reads CASSQVRRVFKPQHF. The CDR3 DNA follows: TGTGCCAGCAGCCAAGTTCGGAGGGTCTTTAAGCCCCAGCATTTT.

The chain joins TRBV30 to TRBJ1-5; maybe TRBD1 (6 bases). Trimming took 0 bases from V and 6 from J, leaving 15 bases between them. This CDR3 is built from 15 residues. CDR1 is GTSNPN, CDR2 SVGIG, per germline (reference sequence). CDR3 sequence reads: CAWSVGGQGAQPQHF. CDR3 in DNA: TGTGCCTGGAGTGTGGGGGGGCAGGGCGCTCAGCCCCAGCATTTT.

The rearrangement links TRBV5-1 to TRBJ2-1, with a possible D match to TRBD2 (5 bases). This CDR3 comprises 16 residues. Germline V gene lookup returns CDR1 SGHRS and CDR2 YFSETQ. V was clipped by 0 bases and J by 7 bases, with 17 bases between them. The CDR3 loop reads CASSLEVGDRDNEQFF. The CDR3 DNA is TGCGCCAGCAGCTTGGAGGTCGGGGATCGGGATAATGAGCAGTTCTTC.

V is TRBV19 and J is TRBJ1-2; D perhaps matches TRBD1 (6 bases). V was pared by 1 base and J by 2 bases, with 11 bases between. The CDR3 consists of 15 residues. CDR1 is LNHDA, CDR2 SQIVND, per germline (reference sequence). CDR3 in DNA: TGTGCCAGTAGTATAGGAGACAGGATAAACTATGGCTACACCTTC. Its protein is CASSIGDRINYGYTF.

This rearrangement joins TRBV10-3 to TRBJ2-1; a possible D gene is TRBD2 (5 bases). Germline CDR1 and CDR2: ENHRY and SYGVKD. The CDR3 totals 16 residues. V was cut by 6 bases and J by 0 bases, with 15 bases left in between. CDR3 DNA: TGTGCCATCAGCGGTAGCGAGTCTCCCTCCTACAATGAGCAGTTCTTC. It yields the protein CAISGSESPSYNEQFF.

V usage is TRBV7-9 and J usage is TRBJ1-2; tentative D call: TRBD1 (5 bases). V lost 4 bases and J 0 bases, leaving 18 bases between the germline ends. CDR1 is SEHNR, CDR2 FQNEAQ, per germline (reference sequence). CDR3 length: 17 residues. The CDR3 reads CASSSSQDKPSNYGYTF. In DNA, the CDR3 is TGTGCCAGCAGCTCCAGTCAGGACAAACCTTCTAACTATGGCTACACCTTC.

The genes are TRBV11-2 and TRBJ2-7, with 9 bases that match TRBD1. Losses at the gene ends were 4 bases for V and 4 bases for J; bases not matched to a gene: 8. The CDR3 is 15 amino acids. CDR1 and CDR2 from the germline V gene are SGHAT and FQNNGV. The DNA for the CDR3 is TGTGCCAGCAGCTCCTACAGGGGGCTTAGGTACGAGCAGTACTTC. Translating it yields CASSSYRGLRYEQYF.

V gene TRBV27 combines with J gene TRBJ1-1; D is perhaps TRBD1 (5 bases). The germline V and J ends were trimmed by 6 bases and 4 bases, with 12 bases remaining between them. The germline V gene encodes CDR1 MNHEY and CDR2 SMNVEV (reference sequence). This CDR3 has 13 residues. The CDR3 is CASRNIGGTEAFF. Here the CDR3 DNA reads TGTGCCAGCAGAAACATCGGGGGCACTGAAGCTTTCTTT.

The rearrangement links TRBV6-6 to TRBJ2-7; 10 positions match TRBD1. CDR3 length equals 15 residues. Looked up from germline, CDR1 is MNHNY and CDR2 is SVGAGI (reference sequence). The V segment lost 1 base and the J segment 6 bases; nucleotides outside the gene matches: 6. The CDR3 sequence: CASSYFGTGVSEQYF. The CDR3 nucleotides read TGTGCCAGCAGTTACTTCGGGACAGGGGTTTCCGAGCAGTACTTC.

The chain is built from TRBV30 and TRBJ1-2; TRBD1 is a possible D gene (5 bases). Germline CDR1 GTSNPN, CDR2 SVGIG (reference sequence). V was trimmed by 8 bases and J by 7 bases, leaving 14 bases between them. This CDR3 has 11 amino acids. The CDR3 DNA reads TGTGCCCTCCAGGGTTTTAGTGGCTACACCTTC. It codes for CALQGFSGYTF.

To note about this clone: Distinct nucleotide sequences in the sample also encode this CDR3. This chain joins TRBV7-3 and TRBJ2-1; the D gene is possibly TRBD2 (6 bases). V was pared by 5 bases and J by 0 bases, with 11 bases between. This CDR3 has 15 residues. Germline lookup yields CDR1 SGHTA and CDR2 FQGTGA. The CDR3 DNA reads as TGTGCCAGCAGCCCAGCGGGCCGCTCCTACAATGAGCAGTTCTTC. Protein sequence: CASSPAGRSYNEQFF.

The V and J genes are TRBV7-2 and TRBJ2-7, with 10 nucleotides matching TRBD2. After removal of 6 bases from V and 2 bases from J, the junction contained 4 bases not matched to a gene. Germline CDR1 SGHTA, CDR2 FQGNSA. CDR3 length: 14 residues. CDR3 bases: TGTGCCAGCAGTACGGGACTAGCGACCTACGAGCAGTACTTC. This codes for CASSTGLATYEQYF.

CDR3 protein: CASSQTGSQPQHF. CDR3 nucleotide sequence: TGTGCCAGCAGTCAGACAGGAAGTCAGCCCCAGCATTTT. The rearrangement joins TRBV12-3 or TRBV12-4 to TRBJ1-5; possible D gene TRBD1, 6 bases. Trimming shortened V by 5 bases and J by 6 bases, and 11 bases separated the two germline ends. This CDR3 is 13 amino acids long.

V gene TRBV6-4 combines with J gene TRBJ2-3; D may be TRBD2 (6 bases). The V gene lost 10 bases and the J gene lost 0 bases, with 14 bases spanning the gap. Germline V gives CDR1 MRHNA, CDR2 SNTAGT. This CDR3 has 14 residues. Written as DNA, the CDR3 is TGTGCCACCTCTAGCGACATGAGCACAGATACGCAGTATTTT. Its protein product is CATSSDMSTDTQYF.

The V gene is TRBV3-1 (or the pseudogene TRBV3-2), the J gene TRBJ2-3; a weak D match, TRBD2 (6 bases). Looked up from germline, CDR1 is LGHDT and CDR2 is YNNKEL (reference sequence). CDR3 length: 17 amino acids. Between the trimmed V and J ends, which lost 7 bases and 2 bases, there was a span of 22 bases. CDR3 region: CASNERCGAPLTDTQYF. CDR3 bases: TGTGCCAGCAACGAGAGGTGCGGGGCCCCCCTCACAGATACGCAGTATTTT.

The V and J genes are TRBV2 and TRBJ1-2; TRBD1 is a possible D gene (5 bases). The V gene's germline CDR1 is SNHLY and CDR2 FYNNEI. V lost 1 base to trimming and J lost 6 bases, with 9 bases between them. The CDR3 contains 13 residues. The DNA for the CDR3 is TGTGCCAGCAGTGAAGTACCAGGGAATGGCTACACCTTC. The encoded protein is CASSEVPGNGYTF.

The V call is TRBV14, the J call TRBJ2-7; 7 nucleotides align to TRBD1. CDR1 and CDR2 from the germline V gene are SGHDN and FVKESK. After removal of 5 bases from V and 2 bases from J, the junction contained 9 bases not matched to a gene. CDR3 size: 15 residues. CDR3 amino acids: CASSDYRGLTYEQYF. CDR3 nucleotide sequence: TGTGCCAGCAGCGATTACAGGGGATTAACCTACGAGCAGTACTTC.

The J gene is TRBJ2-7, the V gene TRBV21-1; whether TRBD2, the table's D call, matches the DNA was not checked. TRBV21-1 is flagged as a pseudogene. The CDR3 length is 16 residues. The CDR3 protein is CASSKGLAGSSYEQYF. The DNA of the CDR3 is TGTGCCAGCAGCAAAGGACTAGCGGGTTCCTCCTACGAGCAGTACTTC.

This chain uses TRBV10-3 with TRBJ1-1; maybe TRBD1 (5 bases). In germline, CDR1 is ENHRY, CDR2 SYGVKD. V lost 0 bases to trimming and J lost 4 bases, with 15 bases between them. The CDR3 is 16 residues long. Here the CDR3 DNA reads TGTGCCATCAGTGAGTCTGCGTGGTCGGGGGGCACTGAAGCTTTCTTT. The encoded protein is CAISESAWSGGTEAFF.

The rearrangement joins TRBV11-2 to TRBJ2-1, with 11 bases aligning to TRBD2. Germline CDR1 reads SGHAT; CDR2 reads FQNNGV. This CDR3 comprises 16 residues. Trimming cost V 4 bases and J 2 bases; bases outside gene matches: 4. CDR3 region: CASSSLAGGPYNEQFF. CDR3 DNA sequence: TGTGCCAGCAGCTCATTAGCGGGGGGGCCCTACAATGAGCAGTTCTTC.

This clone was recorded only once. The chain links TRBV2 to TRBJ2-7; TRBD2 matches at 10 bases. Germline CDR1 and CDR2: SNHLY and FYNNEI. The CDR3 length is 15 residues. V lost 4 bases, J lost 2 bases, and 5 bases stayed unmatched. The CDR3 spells CASSGGTSATYEQYF. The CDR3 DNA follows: TGTGCCAGCAGTGGGGGGACTAGCGCTACCTACGAGCAGTACTTC. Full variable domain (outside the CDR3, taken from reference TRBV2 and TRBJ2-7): EPEVTQTPSHQVTQMGQEVILRCVPISNHLYFYWYRQILGQKVEFLVSFYNNEISEKSEIFDDQFSVERPDGSNFTLKIRSTKLEDSAMYFCASSGGTSATYEQYFGPGTRLTVT.

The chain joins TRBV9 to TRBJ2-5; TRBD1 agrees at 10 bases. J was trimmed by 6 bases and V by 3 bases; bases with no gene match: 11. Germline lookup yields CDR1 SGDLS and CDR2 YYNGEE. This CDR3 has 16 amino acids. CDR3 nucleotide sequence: TGTGCCAGCAGCGGGTCGGCGACAGGGGGCGCGAAGACCCAGTACTTC. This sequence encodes CASSGSATGGAKTQYF.

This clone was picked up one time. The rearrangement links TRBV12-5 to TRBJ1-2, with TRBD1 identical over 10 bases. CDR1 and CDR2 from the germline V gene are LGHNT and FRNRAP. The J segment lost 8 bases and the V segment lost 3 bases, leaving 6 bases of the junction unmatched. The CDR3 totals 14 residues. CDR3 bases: TGTGCTAGTGGTTTAGGCGGGACAGGGGACGGCTACACCTTC. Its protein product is CASGLGGTGDGYTF.

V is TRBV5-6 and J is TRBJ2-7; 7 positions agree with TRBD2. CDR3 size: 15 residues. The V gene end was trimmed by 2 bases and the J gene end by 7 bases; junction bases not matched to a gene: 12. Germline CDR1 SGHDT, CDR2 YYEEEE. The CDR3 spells CASSFWREFPREQYF. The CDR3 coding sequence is TGTGCCAGCAGCTTTTGGCGGGAGTTCCCTAGGGAGCAGTACTTC.

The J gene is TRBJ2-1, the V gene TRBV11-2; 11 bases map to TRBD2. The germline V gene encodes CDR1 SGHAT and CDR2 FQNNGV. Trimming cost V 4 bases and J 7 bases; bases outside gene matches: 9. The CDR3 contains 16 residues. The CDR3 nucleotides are TGTGCCAGCAGCTCGAATAGCGGGAGGGCCTTTAATGAGCAGTTCTTC. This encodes CASSSNSGRAFNEQFF.

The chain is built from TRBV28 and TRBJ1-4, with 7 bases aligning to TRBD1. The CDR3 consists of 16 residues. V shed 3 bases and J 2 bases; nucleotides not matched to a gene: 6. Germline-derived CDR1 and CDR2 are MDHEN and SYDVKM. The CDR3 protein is CASSFPPGGTNEKLFF. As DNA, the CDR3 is TGTGCCAGCAGTTTCCCACCAGGGGGGACTAATGAAAAACTGTTTTTT. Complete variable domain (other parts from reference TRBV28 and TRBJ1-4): DVKVTQSSRYLVKRTGEKVFLECVQDMDHENMFWYRQDPGLGLRLIYFSYDVKMKEKGDIPEGYSVSREKKERFSLILESASTNQTSMYLCASSFPPGGTNEKLFFGSGTQLSVL.

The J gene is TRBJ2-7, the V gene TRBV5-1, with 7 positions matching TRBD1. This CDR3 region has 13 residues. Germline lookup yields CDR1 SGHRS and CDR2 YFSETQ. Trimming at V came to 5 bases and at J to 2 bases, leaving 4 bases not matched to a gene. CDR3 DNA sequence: TGCGCCAGCAGAAAACAGGGGACCTACGAGCAGTACTTC. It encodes CASRKQGTYEQYF.

CDR3 nucleotide sequence: TGCGCCAGCAGCTTTAACAGGGCAGATACGCAGTATTTT. This sequence encodes CASSFNRADTQYF. This chain links TRBV5-1 with TRBJ2-3; D is possibly TRBD1 (6 bases). CDR3 length: 13 residues. The germline gives CDR1 SGHRS, CDR2 YFSETQ. V dropped 2 bases and J dropped 4 bases, with 8 bases sitting between them.

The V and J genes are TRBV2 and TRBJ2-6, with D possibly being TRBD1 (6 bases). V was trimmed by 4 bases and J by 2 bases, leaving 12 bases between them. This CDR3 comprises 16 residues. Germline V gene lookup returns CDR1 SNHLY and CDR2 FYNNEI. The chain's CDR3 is CASSGQGQAGANVLTF. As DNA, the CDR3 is TGTGCCAGCAGTGGCCAGGGGCAAGCTGGGGCCAACGTCCTGACTTTC.